Shown below are 15 T cell receptor beta chains from a single sample sequenced in a study of coeliac disease. Data came from immunoSEQ multiplex PCR; TCRdb stores just in-frame clones and leaves some out. The sample records under 1,300 clones, 54% being singletons. Sequenced material: intraepithelial lymphocytes from the gut. Every receptor here comes from a woman in her 30s without celiac disease.

This clone was counted between two and nine times. The chain has TRBV28 and TRBJ2-7; D possibly corresponds to TRBD1 (5 bases). The CDR3 consists of 15 residues. Between the trimmed V and J ends, which lost 2 bases and 3 bases, there was a span of 14 bases. The germline V gene has CDR1 MDHEN and CDR2 SYDVKM. The CDR3 protein is CASSLTPRQIYEQYF. The CDR3, as DNA: TGTGCCAGCAGTTTAACCCCCCGACAGATCTACGAGCAGTACTTC.

The chain uses TRBV29-1 and TRBJ1-2, with 7 positions matching TRBD1. The CDR3 runs to 13 residues. The V gene end was trimmed by 4 bases and the J gene end by 7 bases; junction bases not matched to a gene: 9. Germline loops: CDR1 SQVTM, CDR2 ANQGSEA. CDR3 sequence reads: CSVVDDRVGGYTF. The CDR3 bases are TGCAGCGTTGTCGATGACAGGGTGGGTGGCTACACCTTC.

The table lists this clone with a few counts. This chain uses TRBV7-2 with TRBJ2-7; the match to TRBD2 covers 8 bases. The V segment lost 1 base and the J segment 6 bases; nucleotides outside the gene matches: 5. This CDR3 has 14 residues. The germline V gene has CDR1 SGHTA and CDR2 FQGNSA. The CDR3 sequence is CASSLGLAGFEQYF. The CDR3 bases are TGTGCCAGCAGCTTAGGTTTAGCGGGGTTCGAGCAGTACTTC.

This chain uses TRBV14 with TRBJ2-1, with D possibly matching TRBD1 (6 bases). The CDR3 is 14 amino acids. Germline V gene lookup returns CDR1 SGHDN and CDR2 FVKESK. V was clipped by 7 bases and J by 4 bases, with 14 bases between them. The CDR3 here is CASNPWTEYNEQFF. Here the CDR3 DNA reads TGTGCCAGCAACCCATGGACAGAATACAATGAGCAGTTCTTC.

This clone is deemed medium-sized. The CDR3 is CASSLPRVRGLDTQYF. DNA for the CDR3: TGTGCCAGCAGCTTGCCCAGGGTCAGGGGCCTAGATACGCAGTATTTT. This chain connects TRBV5-8 to TRBJ2-3; the D gene is possibly TRBD1 (6 bases). The CDR3 has 16 residues. CDR1 and CDR2 (germline): SGHTS, YDEGEE. Trimming pared 1 base from V and 5 bases from J, leaving 17 bases between.

The rearrangement links TRBV5-1 to TRBJ2-5; D remains unclear. Trimming shortened V by 0 bases and J by 4 bases, and 22 bases separated the two germline ends. Looked up from germline, CDR1 is SGHRS and CDR2 is YFSETQ. This CDR3 has 18 amino acids. CDR3: CASSLASRFPQEAETQYF. CDR3 DNA: TGCGCCAGCAGCTTGGCCTCCCGATTCCCGCAGGAAGCAGAGACCCAGTACTTC.

This chain links TRBV4-1 with TRBJ2-1, with D unclear. Germline loops: CDR1 MGHRA, CDR2 YSYEKL. This CDR3 is 14 amino acids long. With 1 base removed from V and 5 bases from J, the gap between germline ends came to 9 bases. CDR3 nucleotide sequence: TGCGCCAGCAGCCAAGGAGTGGTTGACAATGAGCAGTTCTTC. This sequence encodes CASSQGVVDNEQFF.

This chain links TRBV2 with TRBJ2-3, with 10 bases lining up with TRBD1. CDR3 length: 16 residues. Trimming cost V 6 bases and J 0 bases; bases outside gene matches: 6. Germline V gene data show CDR1 as SNHLY and CDR2 as FYNNEI. The CDR3 protein is CASRAWTGGSTDTQYF. CDR3 nucleotide sequence: TGTGCCAGCAGGGCCTGGACAGGGGGTAGCACAGATACGCAGTATTTT.

This clone was detected a few times. The chain uses TRBV28 and TRBJ1-3; D unresolved. CDR3 length equals 13 residues. CDR1 is MDHEN and CDR2 is SYDVKM in the germline V gene. Deletions cut 5 bases from V and 8 bases from J, with 13 bases between. CDR3 amino acids: CASSRPRRDTIYF. Here the CDR3 DNA reads TGTGCCAGCAGTCGTCCCCGGAGGGACACCATATATTTT.

The V gene is TRBV28, the J gene TRBJ2-7; the D gene is possibly TRBD1 (6 bases). With 5 bases removed from V and 6 bases from J, the gap between germline ends came to 14 bases. Per germline, CDR1 MDHEN and CDR2 SYDVKM. This CDR3 has 13 amino acids. The CDR3 nucleotides are TGTGCCAGCAGTCTACAGGGTGGGCTCGAGCAGTACTTC. Protein product: CASSLQGGLEQYF.

The chain is built from TRBV6-4 and TRBJ2-1; the match to TRBD2 covers 8 bases. With V trimmed by 2 bases and J by 12 bases, 6 bases remained unmatched. This CDR3 region has 13 residues. CDR1 MRHNA and CDR2 SNTAGT come from the germline V gene. The CDR3 is CASSDRSGGVQFF. The DNA of the CDR3 is TGTGCCAGCAGTGACCGGAGCGGGGGTGTGCAGTTCTTC.

J is TRBJ2-5 and V is TRBV19; D is perhaps TRBD2 (6 bases). V lost 6 bases and J lost 7, with 15 bases in between. This CDR3 is 13 amino acids long. From germline, CDR1 is LNHDA and CDR2 SQIVND (reference sequence). Here the CDR3 reads CASSDRSAGTQYF. The CDR3 DNA follows: TGTGCCAGTAGCGACAGATCAGCGGGGACCCAGTACTTC.

For this clone: Lacking the conserved final phenylalanine or tryptophan, this CDR3 likely reflects a read error. The DNA is omitted, as the CDR3 cannot be located on it reliably, and the CDR3 follows TCRdb's listing. The V gene is TRBV5-1, the J gene TRBJ2-6; no check of the table's D call, TRBD2, against the DNA was made. Both ends counted, the CDR3 spans 10 residues. From germline, CDR1 is SGHRS and CDR2 YFSETQ. The CDR3 spells CASSQRYPRV.

This chain links TRBV29-1 with TRBJ2-2; D may be TRBD1 (6 bases). V was shortened by 6 bases and J by 2 bases, with 28 bases between the two germline ends. Germline CDR1 reads SQVTM; CDR2 reads ANQGSEA. The CDR3 totals 19 residues. Here the CDR3 reads CSVQKGETEPGLNTGELFF. CDR3 in DNA: TGCAGCGTCCAAAAGGGGGAAACAGAACCAGGGCTCAACACCGGGGAGCTGTTTTTT.

The chain has TRBV6-1 and TRBJ1-2; no firm D call. V gave up 3 bases and J gave up 1 base, with 12 bases separating them. The CDR3 spans 15 residues. CDR1 is MNHNS, CDR2 SASEGT, per germline. This CDR3 reads CASSESYGVNYGYTF. The DNA of the CDR3 is TGTGCCAGCAGTGAGTCATACGGGGTTAACTATGGCTACACCTTC.